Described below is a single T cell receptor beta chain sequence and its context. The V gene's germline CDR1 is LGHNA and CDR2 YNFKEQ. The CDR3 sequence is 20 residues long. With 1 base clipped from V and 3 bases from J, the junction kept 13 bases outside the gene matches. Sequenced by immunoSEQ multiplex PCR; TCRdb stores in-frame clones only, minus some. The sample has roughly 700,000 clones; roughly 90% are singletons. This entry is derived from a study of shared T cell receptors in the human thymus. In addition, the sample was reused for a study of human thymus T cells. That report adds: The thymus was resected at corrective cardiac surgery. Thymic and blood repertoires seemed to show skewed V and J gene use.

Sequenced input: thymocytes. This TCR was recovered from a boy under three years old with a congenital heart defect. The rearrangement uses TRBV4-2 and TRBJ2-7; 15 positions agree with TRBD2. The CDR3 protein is CASSQATAGLAGGALYEQYF. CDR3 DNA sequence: TGTGCCAGCAGCCAAGCGACTGCGGGACTAGCGGGAGGCGCCCTCTACGAGCAGTACTTC.